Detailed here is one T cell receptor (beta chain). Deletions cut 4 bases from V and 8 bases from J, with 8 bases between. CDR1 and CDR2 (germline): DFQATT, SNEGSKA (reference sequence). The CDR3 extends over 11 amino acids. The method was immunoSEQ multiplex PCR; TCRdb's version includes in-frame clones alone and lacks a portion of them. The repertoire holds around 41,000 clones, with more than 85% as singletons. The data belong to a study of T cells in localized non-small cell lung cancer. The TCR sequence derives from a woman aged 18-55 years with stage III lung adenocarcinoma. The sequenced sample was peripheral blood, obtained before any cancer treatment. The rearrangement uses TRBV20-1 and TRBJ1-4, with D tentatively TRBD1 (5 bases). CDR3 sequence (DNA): TGCAGTGCTACGGACACCGAAAAACTGTTTTTT. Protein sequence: CSATDTEKLFF.